Following are 6 T cell receptor beta chains from one sample sequenced in a study of blood T cell repertoires in COVID-19. Sequenced by immunoSEQ multiplex PCR; TCRdb stores in-frame clones only, minus some. The repertoire includes about 370,000 clones, approximately 90% of them detected once, and 0.95% to 1.1% sits in the top ten. The sample comprised PBMCs or T cells enriched from blood (not recorded which). These receptors were obtained from a man between 18 and 35 years old who had recovered from COVID-19.

CDR3 nucleotide sequence: TGCGCCAGCAGCTTGACGGGAGGCCCTATTCAAGAGACCCAGTACTTC. It encodes CASSLTGGPIQETQYF. The chain employs TRBV5-1 and TRBJ2-5; 7 nucleotides agree with TRBD2. The CDR3 totals 16 residues. CDR1 and CDR2 (germline): SGHRS, YFSETQ. The trim removed 1 base at V and 2 bases at J, leaving 8 bases unmatched.

V and J are TRBV28 and TRBJ1-1; D perhaps matches TRBD1 (6 bases). The CDR3 sequence is 15 residues long. Trimming took 2 bases from V and 1 from J, leaving 11 bases between them. The V gene's germline CDR1 is MDHEN and CDR2 SYDVKM. The CDR3 DNA reads as TGTGCCAGCAGTTTACTGGACAGCGGGAACACTGAAGCTTTCTTT. Translation gives CASSLLDSGNTEAFF.

The J gene is TRBJ2-1, the V gene TRBV6-5, with D perhaps TRBD2 (7 bases). With 0 bases removed from V and 2 bases from J, the gap between germline ends came to 11 bases. Germline V gives CDR1 MNHEY, CDR2 SVGAGI. The CDR3 covers 16 residues. CDR3 region: CASSYSTGGAYNEQFF. The CDR3 DNA reads as TGTGCCAGCAGTTACTCGACGGGGGGCGCCTACAATGAGCAGTTCTTC.

The V gene is TRBV10-3, the J gene TRBJ1-5; D gene unclear. The germline gives CDR1 ENHRY, CDR2 SYGVKD. Between the trimmed V and J ends, which lost 4 bases and 2 bases, there was a span of 9 bases. The CDR3 covers 14 residues. The DNA of the CDR3 is TGTGCCATCAGTGCAGGCTTTGGCAATCAGCCCCAGCATTTT. This translates into CAISAGFGNQPQHF.

V and J are TRBV6-5 and TRBJ2-7; 9 bases line up with TRBD1. J lost 3 bases, V lost 6 bases, and 6 bases had no gene match. This CDR3 has 14 amino acids. Looked up from germline, CDR1 is MNHEY and CDR2 is SVGAGI. This CDR3 is CASRPTGGGYEQYF. The CDR3 region has the DNA TGTGCCAGCAGACCGACAGGGGGAGGCTACGAGCAGTACTTC.

The chain couples TRBV19 to TRBJ1-2, with D perhaps matching TRBD1 (6 bases). Germline values: CDR1 LNHDA, CDR2 SQIVND (reference sequence). V shed 1 base and J shed 8 bases, with 20 bases lying between them. There are 16 residues in the CDR3. CDR3 nucleotides: TGTGCCAGTAGTATAGGTCCGGGAACAGGGTCTTCCGGCTACACCTTC. This sequence encodes CASSIGPGTGSSGYTF. Complete variable domain (other parts from reference TRBV19 and TRBJ1-2): DGGITQSPKYLFRKEGQNVTLSCEQNLNHDAMYWYRQDPGQGLRLIYYSQIVNDFQKGDIAEGYSVSREKKESFPLTVTSAQKNPTAFYLCASSIGPGTGSSGYTFGSGTRLTVV.